This record looks at one T cell receptor beta chain sequence and its context. The CDR3 runs to 14 residues. The germline CDR1 and CDR2 sequences are MNHNY and SVGAGI (reference sequence). Trimming pared 0 bases from V and 1 base from J, leaving 6 bases between. The table came from immunoSEQ multiplex PCR; TCRdb's copy has only in-frame clones and leaves some out. The data hold under 70,000 clones, with 85% observed a single time. The sample belongs to a study of OX40 agonist ivuxolimab in advanced cancers. This chain uses TRBV6-6 with TRBJ1-1; TRBD1 is a possible D gene (6 bases). The receptor's source is an adult with an advanced solid tumor such as melanoma, head and neck, liver or kidney cancer. Specimen: CD4+ or CD8+ T cells sorted from blood, collected in a trial of the OX40 agonist ivuxolimab. The CDR3 reads CASSYSGGNTEAFF. The CDR3 DNA follows: TGTGCCAGCAGTTACTCAGGGGGGAACACTGAAGCTTTCTTT.